This T cell receptor (beta chain) was identified in a study of blood T cells in healthy people across ages. About the research overall: The capture of about one barcoded beta molecule per two T cells was achieved by template switching.

Next came a second PCR, run for roughly 7 to 12 cycles, which used a sample-barcoded 5' primer along with a J-beta primer mix. Each cDNA molecule received a tag from a template-switch adaptor that had 12 random nucleotides. Each CDR3 protein is one row after TCRdb ran MiXCR on the 5' RACE reads. The sample records roughly 2 million distinct CDR3 sequences, 49% being singletons. General study points: Diversity figures derived from one million T cells were judged to underestimate the true value. Donor CMV status, an unknown factor, possibly confounded changes in expanded clonotypes.

CDR1 and CDR2 (germline): MNHNS, SASEGT. The V end was cut by 2 bases, the J end by 0 bases, with 11 bases between. The CDR3 runs 17 residues. This clonotype has only a few counts. Its specificity is not known. The chain recombines TRBV6-1 with TRBJ2-6, with D tentatively TRBD2 (5 bases). The receptor's source is a woman aged 40 to 55 in good health. Input material: blood. CDR3 nucleotides: TGTGCCAGCAGTGAACCGCTGGGGAGCTCTGGGGCCAACGTCCTGACTTTC. It codes for CASSEPLGSSGANVLTF.